The 10 T cell receptor beta chains below all came from one sample that was sequenced in a study of blood T cells in healthy people across ages. Together with a sample-barcoded 5' primer, a J-beta primer mix was included in a second PCR lasting about 6 to 12 cycles. Using its own MiXCR run on the 5' RACE reads, TCRdb lists one record per CDR3 protein. The data show around 900,000 distinct CDR3 sequences, under 35% seen once. The specimen was blood. The receptors here all came from a woman of 80 years or more in good health.

In its sample, this clonotype was seen many times. The rearrangement uses TRBV6-2 or TRBV6-3 and TRBJ2-3; unclear D gene. Trimming took 7 bases from V and 3 from J, leaving 14 bases between them. The CDR3 extends over 14 amino acids. Germline-derived CDR1 and CDR2 are MNHEY and SVGEGT. The CDR3 DNA sequence: TGTGCCAGCAAGCTACCCACGAAGACAGATACGCAGTATTTT. Translating it yields CASKLPTKTDTQYF.

The rearrangement links TRBV7-2 to TRBJ2-1; D tentatively fits TRBD1 or TRBD2 (6 bases each). Germline CDR1 is SGHTA and CDR2 is FQGNSA. This CDR3 has 15 amino acids. V gave up 5 bases and J gave up 8 bases, with 19 bases separating them. The CDR3 region has the DNA TGTGCCAGCAGCATCTGGACGGCCGGGGGCGATGAGCAGTTCTTC. It codes for CASSIWTAGGDEQFF.

At least ten counts were recorded for this clonotype. V usage is TRBV20-1 and J usage is TRBJ2-5; TRBD1 agrees at 7 bases. From germline, CDR1 is DFQATT and CDR2 SNEGSKA (reference sequence). This CDR3 has 16 residues. V lost 5 bases, J lost 0 bases, and 12 bases stayed unmatched. The CDR3 DNA reads as TGCAGTGCTGGTTTCTACGTCGGGACAGACCAAGAGACCCAGTACTTC. Protein product: CSAGFYVGTDQETQYF.

Comments on this clonotype: A much larger clone lies one base from this, so it may be a read error. The rearrangement uses TRBV4-3 and TRBJ1-4; D may be TRBD1 (5 bases). There are 15 residues in the CDR3. From germline, CDR1 is LGHNA and CDR2 YSLEER. Trimming stripped 0 bases from V and 3 bases from J, with 8 bases between. The DNA of the CDR3 is TGCGCCAGCAGCCAAGACGGGGGGGCTAATGAAAAACTGTTTTTT. Translated: CASSQDGGANEKLFF.

Ten or more counts support this clonotype. The V gene is TRBV7-2, the J gene TRBJ1-2; D not resolved. The CDR3 loop spans 11 amino acids. Trimming cost V 4 bases and J 7 bases, with 7 bases left between them. CDR1 and CDR2 (germline): SGHTA, FQGNSA. The CDR3 region has the DNA TGTGCCAGCAGCTCGACGGTTGGCTACACCTTC. Protein: CASSSTVGYTF.

In the case of this clonotype: It may be a read error: a sequence one base away is much more abundant. CDR3 sequence: CASSFQSANEQYF. The CDR3 nucleotides read TGTGCCAGCAGCTTCCAGTCGGCGAATGAGCAGTACTTC. The J gene is TRBJ2-5, the V gene TRBV7-2; D not certain. This CDR3 contains 13 residues. Germline V CDR1 and CDR2: SGHTA, FQGNSA. The V end was cut by 3 bases, the J end by 11 bases, with 16 bases between.

This clonotype occurred many times. The chain links TRBV25-1 to TRBJ1-1; TRBD1 is a possible D gene (5 bases). In germline, CDR1 is MGHDK, CDR2 SYGVNS. The V gene lost 3 bases and the J gene lost 0 bases, with 11 bases spanning the gap. This CDR3 has 15 amino acids. DNA for the CDR3: TGTGCCAGCAGTGACAGGACGGGGGTGAACACTGAAGCTTTCTTT. It encodes CASSDRTGVNTEAFF.

V and J are TRBV6-2 or TRBV6-3 and TRBJ1-6, with D possibly TRBD1 on 5 matching bases. In germline, CDR1 is MNHEY, CDR2 SVGEGT. V was pared by 4 bases and J by 7 bases, with 14 bases between. This CDR3 has 15 residues. CDR3 sequence reads: CASSSGSVKNSPLHF. The CDR3 DNA sequence: TGTGCCAGCAGTTCAGGGTCGGTAAAGAATTCACCCCTCCACTTT.

This clonotype was seen just once. This may stem from a read error, because a much larger clone lies one nucleotide away. The chain combines TRBV11-2 with TRBJ2-3; D call uncertain. The CDR3 extends over 17 amino acids. The germline CDR1 and CDR2 sequences are SGHAT and FQNNGV. Trimming cost V 1 base and J 2 bases, with 16 bases left between them. CDR3 region: CASSLGQAPRSTDTQYF. CDR3 in DNA: TGTGCCAGCAGCTTAGGTCAGGCACCTCGATCCACAGATACGCAGTATTTT.

This clonotype has a handful of counts. This sequence joins TRBV29-1 and TRBJ1-1, with D maybe TRBD1 (6 bases). Germline loops: CDR1 SQVTM, CDR2 ANQGSEA. The V and J ends lost 6 bases and 0 bases respectively, with 14 bases between them. The CDR3 is made up of 14 amino acids. The CDR3 spells CSVAWTAMNTEAFF. The CDR3, as DNA: TGCAGCGTAGCCTGGACAGCCATGAACACTGAAGCTTTCTTT.